This note documents a single T cell receptor beta chain sequence. The J segment lost 0 bases and the V segment lost 6 bases, leaving 11 bases of the junction unmatched. The CDR3 is 17 amino acids. The V gene's germline CDR1 is MDHEN and CDR2 SYDVKM. The data were taken from a study of blood T cell repertoires in COVID-19. Study-level information: The United States, Italy and Spain supplied acute and convalescent COVID-19 samples. The analysed material was cDNA or gDNA that came from T cells, B-cell-depleted T cells, or PBMCs.

Original handling: Reference gene primer amplification yielded estimated nucleated cell counts. This table comes from immunoSEQ multiplex PCR, and its TCRdb copy is limited to in-frame clones, with some not included. Clone size and V and J calls were adopted from that table, with D and trimming inferred from the DNA. The table lists about 50,000 clones, 75% to 90% of them singletons. The genes are TRBV28 and TRBJ1-3, with TRBD1 matching over 7 bases. Sequencing was carried out using peripheral blood. This receptor was obtained from a man aged 55 to 70 with acute or convalescent COVID-19. CDR3 nucleotide sequence: TGTGCCAGCAGCGCCCTGGGACAGCCGAGCTCTGGAAACACCATATATTTT. Amino acids: CASSALGQPSSGNTIYF.